The present T cell receptor beta chain was sequenced within a study of spatial heterogeneity in lung cancer. This clonotype was seen many times. Time point described: sample taken at primary tumor resection. Material for sequencing was whole RNA from tumor, nontumor lung or frozen PBMC, left unsorted. The donors, fewer than 95 patients with untreated early-stage non-small cell lung cancer, provided the samples. TCRdb reanalysed the 5' RACE reads using MiXCR and keeps one entry per CDR3 protein. The sample contains around 48,000 distinct CDR3 sequences, over 4.5% of which appear only once. The CDR3 contains 15 residues. J gave up 7 bases and V 4 bases, and 8 bases lay outside the gene matches. CDR1 is MNHEY, CDR2 SMNVEV, per germline (reference sequence).

The chain is built from TRBV27 and TRBJ2-3, with TRBD2 matching 10 bases. Material: PBMCs, obtained at surgery. This TCR was sampled from a male donor with early-stage non-small cell lung cancer. CDR3: CASSWKAGGPHTQYF. In nucleotides, the CDR3 is TGTGCCAGCAGTTGGAAAGCGGGAGGGCCCCATACGCAGTATTTT.